This TCR beta chain comes out of a study of blood T cell repertoires in COVID-19. Study context: There were acute and convalescent COVID-19 samples, and they came from the United States, Italy and Spain.

CDR3 length: 18 amino acids. From germline, CDR1 is MNHNY and CDR2 SVGAGI (reference sequence). V lost 6 bases, J lost 0 bases, and 10 bases stayed unmatched. During active infection, Seattle patients enrolled and were then monitored through disease. This clone was counted a single time. Data came from immunoSEQ multiplex PCR; TCRdb stores just in-frame clones and leaves some out. The sample holds fewer than 200,000 clones, about 83% seen once. J is TRBJ1-5 and V is TRBV6-6; 11 positions match TRBD1. The sequencing sample was made of peripheral blood. This clonotype was obtained from a woman aged 70-85 years with COVID-19, enrolled during active disease. CDR3 protein: CASSRGGTGGYSNQPQHF. CDR3 DNA sequence: TGTGCCAGCAGCCGAGGCGGGACAGGGGGGTATAGCAATCAGCCCCAGCATTTT.